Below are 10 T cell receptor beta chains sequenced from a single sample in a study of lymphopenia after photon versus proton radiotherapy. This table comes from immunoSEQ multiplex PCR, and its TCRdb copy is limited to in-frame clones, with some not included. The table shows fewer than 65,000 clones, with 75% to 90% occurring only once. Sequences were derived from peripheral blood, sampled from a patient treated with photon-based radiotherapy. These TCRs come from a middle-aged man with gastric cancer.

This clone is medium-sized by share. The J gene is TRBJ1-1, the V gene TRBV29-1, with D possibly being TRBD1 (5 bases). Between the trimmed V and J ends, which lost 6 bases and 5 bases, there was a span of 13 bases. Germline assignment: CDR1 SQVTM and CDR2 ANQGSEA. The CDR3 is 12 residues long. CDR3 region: CSVGTEGTEAFF. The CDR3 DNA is TGCAGCGTCGGAACGGAGGGGACTGAAGCTTTCTTT.

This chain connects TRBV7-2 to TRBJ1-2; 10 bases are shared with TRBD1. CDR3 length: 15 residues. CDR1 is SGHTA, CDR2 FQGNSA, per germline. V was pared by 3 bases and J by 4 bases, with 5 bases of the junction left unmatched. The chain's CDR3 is CASSFRDRGAYGYTF. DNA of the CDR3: TGTGCCAGCAGCTTCCGGGACAGGGGAGCCTATGGCTACACCTTC.

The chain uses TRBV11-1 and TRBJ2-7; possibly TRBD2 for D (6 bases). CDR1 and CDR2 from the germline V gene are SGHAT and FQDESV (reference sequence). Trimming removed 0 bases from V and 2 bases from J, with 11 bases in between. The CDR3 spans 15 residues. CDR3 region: CASSLAAGTPYEQYF. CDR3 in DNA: TGTGCCAGCAGCTTAGCCGCCGGGACTCCCTACGAGCAGTACTTC.

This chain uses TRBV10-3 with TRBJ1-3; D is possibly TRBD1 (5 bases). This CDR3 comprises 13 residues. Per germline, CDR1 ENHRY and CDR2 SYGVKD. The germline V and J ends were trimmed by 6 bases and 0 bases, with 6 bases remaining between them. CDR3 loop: CAIRGDSGNTIYF. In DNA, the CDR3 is TGTGCCATCAGAGGGGACTCTGGAAACACCATATATTTT.

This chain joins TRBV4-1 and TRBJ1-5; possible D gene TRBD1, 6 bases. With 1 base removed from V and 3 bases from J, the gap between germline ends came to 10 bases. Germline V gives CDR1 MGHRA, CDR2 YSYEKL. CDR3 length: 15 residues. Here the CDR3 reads CASSQAGTINQPQHF. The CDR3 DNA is TGCGCCAGCAGCCAAGCCGGGACAATCAATCAGCCCCAGCATTTT.

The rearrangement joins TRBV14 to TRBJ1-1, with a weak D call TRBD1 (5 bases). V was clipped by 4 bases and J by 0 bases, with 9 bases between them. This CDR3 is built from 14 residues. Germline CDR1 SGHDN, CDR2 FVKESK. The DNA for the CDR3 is TGTGCCAGCAGCCCGGGACTTCTGAACACTGAAGCTTTCTTT. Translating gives CASSPGLLNTEAFF.

CDR3 loop: CASRPWTDDYGYTF. CDR3 in DNA: TGTGCCAGCAGGCCTTGGACAGACGACTATGGCTACACCTTC. The J gene is TRBJ1-2, the V gene TRBV6-6; weak D call: TRBD1 (6 bases). The CDR3 is made up of 14 amino acids. CDR1 is MNHNY and CDR2 is SVGAGI in the germline V gene (reference sequence). The V and J ends lost 6 bases and 3 bases respectively, with 14 bases between them.

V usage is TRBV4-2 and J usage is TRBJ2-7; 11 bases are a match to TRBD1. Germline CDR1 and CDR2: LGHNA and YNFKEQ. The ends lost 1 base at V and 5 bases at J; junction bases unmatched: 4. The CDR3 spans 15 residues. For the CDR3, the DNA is TGTGCCAGCAGCCAAGTAGGACAGGGGGCTCACGAGCAGTACTTC. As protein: CASSQVGQGAHEQYF.

The CDR3 sequence: CASRSGTGETQYF. The CDR3 DNA follows: TGTGCCAGCAGATCCGGGACAGGGGAGACCCAGTACTTC. The chain uses TRBV2 and TRBJ2-5; TRBD1 aligns across 9 bases. The CDR3 has 13 residues. Germline V gives CDR1 SNHLY, CDR2 FYNNEI. After removal of 6 bases from V and 5 bases from J, the junction contained 4 bases not matched to a gene.

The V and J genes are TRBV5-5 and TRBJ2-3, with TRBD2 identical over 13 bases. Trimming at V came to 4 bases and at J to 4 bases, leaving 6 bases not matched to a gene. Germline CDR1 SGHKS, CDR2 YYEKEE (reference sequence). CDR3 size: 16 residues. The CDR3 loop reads CASSPGLAGPPDTQYF. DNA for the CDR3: TGTGCCAGCAGCCCGGGACTAGCGGGGCCTCCAGATACGCAGTATTTT.